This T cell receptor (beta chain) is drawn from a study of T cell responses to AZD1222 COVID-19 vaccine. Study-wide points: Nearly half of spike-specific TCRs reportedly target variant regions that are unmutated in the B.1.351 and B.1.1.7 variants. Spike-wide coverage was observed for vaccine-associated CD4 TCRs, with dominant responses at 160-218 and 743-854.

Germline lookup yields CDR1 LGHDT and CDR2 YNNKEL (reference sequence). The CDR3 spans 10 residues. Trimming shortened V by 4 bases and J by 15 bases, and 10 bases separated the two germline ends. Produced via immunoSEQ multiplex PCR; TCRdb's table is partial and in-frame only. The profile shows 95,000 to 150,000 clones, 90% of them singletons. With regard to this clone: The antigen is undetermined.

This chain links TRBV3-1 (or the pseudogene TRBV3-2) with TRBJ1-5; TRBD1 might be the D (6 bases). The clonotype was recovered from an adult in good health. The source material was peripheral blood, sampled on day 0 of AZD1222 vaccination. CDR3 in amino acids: CASSPDRRHF. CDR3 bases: TGTGCCAGCAGCCCTGACAGGCGGCATTTT.